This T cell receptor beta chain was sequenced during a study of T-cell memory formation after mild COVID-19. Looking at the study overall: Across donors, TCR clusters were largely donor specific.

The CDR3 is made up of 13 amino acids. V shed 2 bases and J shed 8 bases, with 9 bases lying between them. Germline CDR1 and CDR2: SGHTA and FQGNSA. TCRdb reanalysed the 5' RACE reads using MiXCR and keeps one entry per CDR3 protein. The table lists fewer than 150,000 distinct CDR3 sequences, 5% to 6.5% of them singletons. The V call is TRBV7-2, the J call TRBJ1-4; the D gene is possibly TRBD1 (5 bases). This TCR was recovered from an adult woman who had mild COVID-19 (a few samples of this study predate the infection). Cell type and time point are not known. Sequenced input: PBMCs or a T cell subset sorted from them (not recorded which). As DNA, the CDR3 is TGTGCCAGCAGCTTAAGGACAAACGAAAAACTGTTTTTT. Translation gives CASSLRTNEKLFF.